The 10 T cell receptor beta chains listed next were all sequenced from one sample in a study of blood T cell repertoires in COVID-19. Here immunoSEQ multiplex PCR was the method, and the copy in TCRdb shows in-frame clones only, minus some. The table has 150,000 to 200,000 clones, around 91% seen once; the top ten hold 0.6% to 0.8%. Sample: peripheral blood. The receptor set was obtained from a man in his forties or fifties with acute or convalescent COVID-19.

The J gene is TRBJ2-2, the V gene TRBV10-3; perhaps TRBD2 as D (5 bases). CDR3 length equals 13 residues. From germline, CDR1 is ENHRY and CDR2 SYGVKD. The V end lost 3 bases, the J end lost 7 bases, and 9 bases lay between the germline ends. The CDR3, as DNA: TGTGCCATCAGTGAAGCCGAGGGCGGGGAGCTGTTTTTT. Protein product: CAISEAEGGELFF.

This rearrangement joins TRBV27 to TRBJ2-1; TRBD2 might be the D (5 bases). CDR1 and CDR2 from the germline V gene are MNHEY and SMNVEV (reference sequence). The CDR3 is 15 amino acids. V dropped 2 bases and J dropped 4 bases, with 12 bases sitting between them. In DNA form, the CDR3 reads TGTGCCAGCAGTTTAGCGGACTTGACATACAATGAGCAGTTCTTC. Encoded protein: CASSLADLTYNEQFF.

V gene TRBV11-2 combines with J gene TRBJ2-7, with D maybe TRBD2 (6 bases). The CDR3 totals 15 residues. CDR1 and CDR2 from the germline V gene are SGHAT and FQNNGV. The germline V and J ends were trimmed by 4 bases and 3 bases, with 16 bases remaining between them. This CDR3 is CASSSLARRHYEQYF. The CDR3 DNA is TGTGCCAGCAGCTCTCTAGCGAGAAGACACTACGAGCAGTACTTC.

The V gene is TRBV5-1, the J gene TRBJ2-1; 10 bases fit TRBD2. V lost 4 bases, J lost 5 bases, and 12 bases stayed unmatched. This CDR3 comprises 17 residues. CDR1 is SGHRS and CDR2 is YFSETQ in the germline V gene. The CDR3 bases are TGCGCCAGCAGCCCCCAACCGCTAGCGGGGGTTAACAATGAGCAGTTCTTC. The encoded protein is CASSPQPLAGVNNEQFF.

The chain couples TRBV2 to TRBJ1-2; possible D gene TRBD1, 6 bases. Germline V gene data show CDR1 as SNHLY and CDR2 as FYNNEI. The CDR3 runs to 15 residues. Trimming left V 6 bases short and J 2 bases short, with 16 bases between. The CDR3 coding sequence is TGTGCCAGCAGCAGGGGCCTGCAGGGCAACTATGGCTACACCTTC. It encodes CASSRGLQGNYGYTF.

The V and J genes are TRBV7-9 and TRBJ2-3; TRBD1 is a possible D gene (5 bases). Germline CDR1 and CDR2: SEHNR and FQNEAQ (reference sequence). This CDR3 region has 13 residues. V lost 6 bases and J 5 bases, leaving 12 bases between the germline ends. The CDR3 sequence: CASSLTGEDTQYF. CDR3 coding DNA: TGTGCCAGCAGTTTAACAGGCGAAGATACGCAGTATTTT.

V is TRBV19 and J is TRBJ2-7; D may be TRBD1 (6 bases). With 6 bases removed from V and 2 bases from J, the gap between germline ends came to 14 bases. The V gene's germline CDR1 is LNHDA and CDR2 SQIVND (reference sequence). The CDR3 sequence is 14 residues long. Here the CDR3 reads CASRPGHLTYEQYF. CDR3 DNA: TGTGCCAGTAGGCCGGGACACCTAACCTACGAGCAGTACTTC.

In DNA, the CDR3 is TGTGCCACCAGTCCCTCCACAGGGATAGATACGCAGTATTTT. It specifies CATSPSTGIDTQYF. The rearrangement uses TRBV24-1 and TRBJ2-3; D is perhaps TRBD1 (6 bases). There are 14 residues in the CDR3. The V end lost 6 bases, the J end lost 5 bases, and 14 bases lay between the germline ends. CDR1 KGHDR and CDR2 SFDVKD come from the germline V gene.

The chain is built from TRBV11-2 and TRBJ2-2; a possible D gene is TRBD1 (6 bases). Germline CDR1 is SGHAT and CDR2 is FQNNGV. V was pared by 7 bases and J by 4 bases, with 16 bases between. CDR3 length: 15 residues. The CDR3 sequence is CASNIQGGGTGELFF. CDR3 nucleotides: TGTGCCAGCAACATACAGGGCGGTGGCACCGGGGAGCTGTTTTTT.

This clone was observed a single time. The CDR3 bases are TGTGCCAGTAGTATAGTCGGAGGGGACGGCGGAAATGAAAAACTGTTTTTT. Its protein is CASSIVGGDGGNEKLFF. This chain joins TRBV19 and TRBJ1-4; TRBD1 is a possible D gene (5 bases). Trimming removed 1 base at V and 5 bases at J, with 17 bases between. CDR1 and CDR2 (germline): LNHDA, SQIVND (reference sequence). The CDR3 is made up of 17 amino acids.